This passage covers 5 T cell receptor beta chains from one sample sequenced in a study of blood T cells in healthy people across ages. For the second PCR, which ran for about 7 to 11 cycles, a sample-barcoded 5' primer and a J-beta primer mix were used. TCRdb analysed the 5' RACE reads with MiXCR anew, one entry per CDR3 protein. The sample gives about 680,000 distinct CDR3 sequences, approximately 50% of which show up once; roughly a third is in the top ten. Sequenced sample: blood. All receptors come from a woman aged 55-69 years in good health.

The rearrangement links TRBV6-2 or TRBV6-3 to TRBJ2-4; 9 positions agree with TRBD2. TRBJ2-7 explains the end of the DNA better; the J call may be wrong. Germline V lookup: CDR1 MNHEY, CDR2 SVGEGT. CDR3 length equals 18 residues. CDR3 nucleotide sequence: TGTGCCAGCAGTTACGATGGCCGGGGCGGGAGGGCCTTGAACGAGCAGTACTTC. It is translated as CASSYDGRGGRALNEQYF.

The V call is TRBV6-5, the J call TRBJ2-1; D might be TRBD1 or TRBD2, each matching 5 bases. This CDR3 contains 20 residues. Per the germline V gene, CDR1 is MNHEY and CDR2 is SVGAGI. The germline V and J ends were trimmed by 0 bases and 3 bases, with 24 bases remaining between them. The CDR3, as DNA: TGTGCCAGCAGTTACTCGGTCCAAACTTACGGGGCGGGCCGCTACAATGAGCAGTTCTTC. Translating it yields CASSYSVQTYGAGRYNEQFF.

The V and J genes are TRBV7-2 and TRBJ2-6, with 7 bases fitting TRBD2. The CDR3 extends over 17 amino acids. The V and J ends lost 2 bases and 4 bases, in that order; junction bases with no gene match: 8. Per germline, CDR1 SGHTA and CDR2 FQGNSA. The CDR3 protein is CASSLFAGDLGANVLTF. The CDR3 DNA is TGTGCCAGCAGCTTATTCGCGGGAGACTTGGGGGCCAACGTCCTGACTTTC.

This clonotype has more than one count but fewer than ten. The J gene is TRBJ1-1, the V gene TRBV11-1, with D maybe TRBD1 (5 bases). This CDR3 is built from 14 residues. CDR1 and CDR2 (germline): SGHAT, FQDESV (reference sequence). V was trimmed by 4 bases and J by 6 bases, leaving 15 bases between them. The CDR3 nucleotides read TGTGCCAGCAGCTCAAATTCAGGGTTCGCTGAAGCTTTCTTT. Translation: CASSSNSGFAEAFF.

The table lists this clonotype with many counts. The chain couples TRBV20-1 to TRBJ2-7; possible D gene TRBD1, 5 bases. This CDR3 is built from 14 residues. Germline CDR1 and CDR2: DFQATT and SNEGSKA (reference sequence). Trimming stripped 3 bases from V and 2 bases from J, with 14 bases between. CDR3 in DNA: TGCAGTGCTAGCCAGGGTGTTGGTACCTACGAGCAGTACTTC. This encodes CSASQGVGTYEQYF.